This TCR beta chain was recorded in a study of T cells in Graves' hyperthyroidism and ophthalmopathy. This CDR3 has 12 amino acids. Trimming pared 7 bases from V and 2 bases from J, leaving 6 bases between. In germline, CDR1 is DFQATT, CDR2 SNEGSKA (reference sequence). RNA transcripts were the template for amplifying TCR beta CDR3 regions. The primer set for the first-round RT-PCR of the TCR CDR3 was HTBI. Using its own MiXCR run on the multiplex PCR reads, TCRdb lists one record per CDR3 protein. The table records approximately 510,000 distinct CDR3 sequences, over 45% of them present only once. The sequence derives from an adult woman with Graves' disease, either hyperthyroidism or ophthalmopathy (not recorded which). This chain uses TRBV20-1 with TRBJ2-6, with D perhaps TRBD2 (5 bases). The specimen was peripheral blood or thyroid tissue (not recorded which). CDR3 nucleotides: TGCAGTGGGACTGCTGGGGCCAACGTCCTGACTTTC. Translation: CSGTAGANVLTF.